This T cell receptor (beta chain) was recorded in a study of T cell repertoires in cytomegalovirus infection. On the study more broadly: Matching HLA type and CMV infection were both indicated by public TCR beta signatures.

This clonotype was counted a single time. Its antigen is unidentified. One end of the junction is discordant with germline, which a read error may explain. The CDR3 sequence is 12 residues long. The germline CDR1 and CDR2 sequences are ENHRY and SYGVKD. TCRdb used MiXCR to reprocess the reads, holding one entry per CDR3 protein. The table records roughly 920,000 distinct CDR3 sequences, less than 35% of them present only once. The sample was cultured CD8+ T cells from PBMCs, taken from culture after CMV antigen stimulation. The rearrangement uses TRBV10-3 and TRBJ2-1, with no clear D. The source is a human donor in good health (CMV status not recorded). Some clones in this sample may be carry-over from other donors' samples. In nucleotides, the CDR3 is TGTGCCGTCAGTGCACTATCGGGTGAGCAGTTCTTC. Translating gives CAVSALSGEQFF.